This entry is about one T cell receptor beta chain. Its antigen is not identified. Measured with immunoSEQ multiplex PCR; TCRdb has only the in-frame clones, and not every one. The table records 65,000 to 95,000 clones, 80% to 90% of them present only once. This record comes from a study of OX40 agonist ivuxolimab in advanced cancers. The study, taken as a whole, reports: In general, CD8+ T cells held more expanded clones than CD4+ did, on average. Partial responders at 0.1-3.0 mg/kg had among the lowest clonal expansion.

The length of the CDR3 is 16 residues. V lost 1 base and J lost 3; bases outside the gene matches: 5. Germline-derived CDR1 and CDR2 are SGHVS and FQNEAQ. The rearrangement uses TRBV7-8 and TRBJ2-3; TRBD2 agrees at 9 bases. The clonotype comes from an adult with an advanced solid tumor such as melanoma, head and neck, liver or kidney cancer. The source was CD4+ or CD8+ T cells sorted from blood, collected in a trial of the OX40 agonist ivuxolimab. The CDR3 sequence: CASSLGLAVGTDTQYF. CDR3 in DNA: TGTGCCAGCAGCTTAGGACTAGCGGTGGGGACAGATACGCAGTATTTT.